This TCR beta chain was captured in a study of human T cells and chemical hapten exposure. Trimming stripped 4 bases from V and 6 bases from J, with 19 bases between. In germline, CDR1 is SNHLY, CDR2 FYNNEI. The CDR3 runs to 16 residues. It was the library that attached unique molecular identifiers to individual cDNA molecules. MiXCR was run by TCRdb on the 5' RACE reads, yielding one entry per CDR3 protein. The top ten hold under 1.5% of the sample, which has about 140,000 distinct CDR3 sequences, 3.5% to 5% seen once. At least ten counts were recorded for this clonotype. The target antigen is unknown. Regarding the study as a whole: TCRs above 1 in 1000 frequency stayed constant with DPC sensitization.

Someone pulled total RNA out of unfractionated whole blood. The chain has TRBV2 and TRBJ2-1, with D unclear. This receptor was obtained from a female donor in good health. CDR3 amino acids: CASSGSFATIGNEQFF. CDR3 in DNA: TGTGCCAGCAGTGGTTCCTTTGCTACGATAGGCAATGAGCAGTTCTTC.